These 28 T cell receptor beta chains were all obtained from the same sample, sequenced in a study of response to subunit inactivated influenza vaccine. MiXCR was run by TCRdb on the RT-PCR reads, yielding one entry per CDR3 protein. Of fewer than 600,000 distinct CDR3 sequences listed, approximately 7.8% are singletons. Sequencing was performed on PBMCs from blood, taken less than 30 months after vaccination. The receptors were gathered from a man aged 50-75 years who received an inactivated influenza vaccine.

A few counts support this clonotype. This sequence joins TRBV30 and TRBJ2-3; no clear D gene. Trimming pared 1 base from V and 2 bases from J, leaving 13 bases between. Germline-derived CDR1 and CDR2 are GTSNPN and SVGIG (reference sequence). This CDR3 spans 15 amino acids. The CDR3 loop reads CAWSGRPDSTDTQYF. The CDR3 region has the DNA TGTGCCTGGAGTGGCAGACCAGACTCCACAGATACGCAGTATTTT.

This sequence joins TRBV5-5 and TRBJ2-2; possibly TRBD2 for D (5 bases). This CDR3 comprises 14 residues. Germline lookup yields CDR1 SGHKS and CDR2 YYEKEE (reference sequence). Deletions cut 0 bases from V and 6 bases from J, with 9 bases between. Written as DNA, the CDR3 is TGTGCCAGCAGCTTGGACCCCGGGGCCGGGGAGCTGTTTTTT. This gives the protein CASSLDPGAGELFF.

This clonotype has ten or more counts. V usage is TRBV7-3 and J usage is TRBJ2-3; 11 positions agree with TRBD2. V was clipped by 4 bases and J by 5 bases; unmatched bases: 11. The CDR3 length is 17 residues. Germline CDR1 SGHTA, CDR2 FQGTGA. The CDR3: CASSSQLTSGSGDTQYF. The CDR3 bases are TGTGCCAGCAGCTCTCAATTAACTAGCGGGAGTGGAGATACGCAGTATTTT.

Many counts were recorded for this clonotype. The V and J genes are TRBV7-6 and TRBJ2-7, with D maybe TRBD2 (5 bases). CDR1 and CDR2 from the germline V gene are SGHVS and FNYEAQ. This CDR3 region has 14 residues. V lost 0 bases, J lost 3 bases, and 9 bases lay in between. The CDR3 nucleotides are TGTGCCAGCAGCTTAGCCCATGAGGGCTACGAGCAGTACTTC. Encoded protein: CASSLAHEGYEQYF.

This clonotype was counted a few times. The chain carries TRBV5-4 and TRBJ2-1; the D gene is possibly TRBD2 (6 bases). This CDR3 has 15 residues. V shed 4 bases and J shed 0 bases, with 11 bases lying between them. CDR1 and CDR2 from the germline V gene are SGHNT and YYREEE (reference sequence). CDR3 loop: CASSNGLRSYNEQFF. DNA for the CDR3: TGTGCCAGCAGCAACGGACTACGCTCCTACAATGAGCAGTTCTTC.

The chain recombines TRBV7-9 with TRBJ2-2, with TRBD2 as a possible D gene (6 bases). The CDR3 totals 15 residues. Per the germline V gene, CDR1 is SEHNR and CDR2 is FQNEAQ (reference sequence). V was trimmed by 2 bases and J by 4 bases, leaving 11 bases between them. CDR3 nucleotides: TGTGCCAGCAGCTTACTCGGGAGTAGCACCGGGGAGCTGTTTTTT. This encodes CASSLLGSSTGELFF. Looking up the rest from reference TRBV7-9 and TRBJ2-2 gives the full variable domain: DTGVSQNPRHKITKRGQNVTFRCDPISEHNRLYWYRQTLGQGPEFLTYFQNEAQLEKSRLLSDRFSAERPKGSFSTLEIQRTEQGDSAMYLCASSLLGSSTGELFFGEGSRLTVL.

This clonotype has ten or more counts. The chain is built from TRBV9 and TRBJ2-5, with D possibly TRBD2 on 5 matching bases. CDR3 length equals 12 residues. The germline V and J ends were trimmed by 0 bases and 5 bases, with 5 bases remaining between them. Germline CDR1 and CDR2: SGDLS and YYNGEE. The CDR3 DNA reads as TGTGCCAGCAGCGTAGGAGGGGAGACCCAGTACTTC. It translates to CASSVGGETQYF. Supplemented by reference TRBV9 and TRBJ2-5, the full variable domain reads DSGVTQTPKHLITATGQRVTLRCSPRSGDLSVYWYQQSLDQGLQFLIQYYNGEERAKGNILERFSAQQFPDLHSELNLSSLELGDSALYFCASSVGGETQYFGPGTRLLVL.

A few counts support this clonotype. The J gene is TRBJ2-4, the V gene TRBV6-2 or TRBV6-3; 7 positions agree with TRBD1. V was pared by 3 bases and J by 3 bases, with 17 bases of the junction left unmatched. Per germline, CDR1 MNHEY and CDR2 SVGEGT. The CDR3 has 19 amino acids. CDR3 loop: CASSYPISLDRDGKNIQYF. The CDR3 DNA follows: TGTGCCAGCAGTTATCCTATAAGCCTTGACAGGGACGGCAAAAACATTCAGTACTTC.

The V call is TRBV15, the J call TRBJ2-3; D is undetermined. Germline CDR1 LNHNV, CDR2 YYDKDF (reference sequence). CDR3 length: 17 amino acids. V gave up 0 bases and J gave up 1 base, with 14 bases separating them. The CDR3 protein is CATSRDLVALRTDTQYF. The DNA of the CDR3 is TGTGCCACCAGCAGAGATCTGGTCGCCCTCCGCACAGATACGCAGTATTTT.

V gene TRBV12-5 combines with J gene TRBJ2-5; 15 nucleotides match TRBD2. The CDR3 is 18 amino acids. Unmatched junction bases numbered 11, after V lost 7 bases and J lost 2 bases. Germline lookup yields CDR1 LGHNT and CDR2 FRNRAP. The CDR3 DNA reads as TGTGCTAGTGCCCTTGGACTAGCGGGGGGGCCAATGCAAGAGACCCAGTACTTC. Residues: CASALGLAGGPMQETQYF.

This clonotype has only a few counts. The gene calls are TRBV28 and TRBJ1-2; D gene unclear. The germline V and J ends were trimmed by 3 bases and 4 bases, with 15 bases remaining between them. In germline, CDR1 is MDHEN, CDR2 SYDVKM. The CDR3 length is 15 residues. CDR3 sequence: CASSFGESLSYGYTF. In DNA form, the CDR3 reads TGTGCCAGCAGTTTTGGGGAGTCACTGTCCTATGGCTACACCTTC.

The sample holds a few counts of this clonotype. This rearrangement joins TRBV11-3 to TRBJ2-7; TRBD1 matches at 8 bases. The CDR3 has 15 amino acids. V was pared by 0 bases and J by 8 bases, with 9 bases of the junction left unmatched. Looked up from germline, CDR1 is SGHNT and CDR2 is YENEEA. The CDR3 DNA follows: TGTGCCAGCAGCTTAGACGGCACGGCAGGGGGCCAGCAGTACTTC. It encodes CASSLDGTAGGQQYF.

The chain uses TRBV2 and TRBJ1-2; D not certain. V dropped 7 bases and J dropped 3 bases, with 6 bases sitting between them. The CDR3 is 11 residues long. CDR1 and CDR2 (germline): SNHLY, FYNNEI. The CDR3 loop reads CASTAYYGYTF. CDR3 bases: TGTGCCAGCACAGCATACTATGGCTACACCTTC.

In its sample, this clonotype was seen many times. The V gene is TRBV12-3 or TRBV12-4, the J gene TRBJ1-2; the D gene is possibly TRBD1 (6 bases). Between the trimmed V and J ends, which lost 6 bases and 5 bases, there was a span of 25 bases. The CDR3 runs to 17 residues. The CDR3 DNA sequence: TGTGCCAGCAGGCGGGGCCAGGACAGCTCCTTCCGTTATGGCTACACCTTC. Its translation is CASRRGQDSSFRYGYTF.

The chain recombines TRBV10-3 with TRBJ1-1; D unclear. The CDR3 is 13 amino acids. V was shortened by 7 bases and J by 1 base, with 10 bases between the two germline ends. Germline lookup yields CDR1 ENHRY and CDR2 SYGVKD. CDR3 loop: CAIMERPNTEAFF. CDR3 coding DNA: TGTGCCATCATGGAGCGTCCGAACACTGAAGCTTTCTTT.

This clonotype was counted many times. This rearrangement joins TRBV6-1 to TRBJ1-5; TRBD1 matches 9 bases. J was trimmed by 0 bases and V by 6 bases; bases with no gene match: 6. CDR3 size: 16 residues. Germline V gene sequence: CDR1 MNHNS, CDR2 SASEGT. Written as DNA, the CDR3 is TGTGCCAGCAGCCCCAGGACAGGGGTTAGCAATCAGCCCCAGCATTTT. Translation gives CASSPRTGVSNQPQHF.

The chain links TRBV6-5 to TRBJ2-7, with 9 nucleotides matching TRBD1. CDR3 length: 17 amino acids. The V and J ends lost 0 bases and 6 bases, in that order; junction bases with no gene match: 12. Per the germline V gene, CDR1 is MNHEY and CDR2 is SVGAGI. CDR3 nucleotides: TGTGCCAGCAGTTACTCGAGGGACAGGGCTATTCTACTCGAGCAGTACTTC. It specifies CASSYSRDRAILLEQYF.

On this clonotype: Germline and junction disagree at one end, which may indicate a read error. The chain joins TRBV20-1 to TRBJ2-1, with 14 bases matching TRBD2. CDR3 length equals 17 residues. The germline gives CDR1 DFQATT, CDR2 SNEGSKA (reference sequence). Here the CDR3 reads CCARGTSGSLSYNEQFF. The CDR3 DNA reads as TGCTGTGCCAGGGGGACTAGCGGGAGTCTTTCCTACAATGAGCAGTTCTTC.

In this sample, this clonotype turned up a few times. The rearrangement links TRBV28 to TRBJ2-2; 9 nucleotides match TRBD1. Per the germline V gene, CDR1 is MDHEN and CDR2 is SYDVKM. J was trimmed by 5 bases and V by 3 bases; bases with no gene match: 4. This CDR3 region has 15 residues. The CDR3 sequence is CASSLSGTGTGELFF. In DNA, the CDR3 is TGTGCCAGCAGTTTGTCCGGGACAGGGACCGGGGAGCTGTTTTTT.

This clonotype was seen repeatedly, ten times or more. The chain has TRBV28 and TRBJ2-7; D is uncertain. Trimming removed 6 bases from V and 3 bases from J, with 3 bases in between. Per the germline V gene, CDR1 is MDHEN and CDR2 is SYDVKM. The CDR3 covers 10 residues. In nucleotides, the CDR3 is TGTGCCAGCAGGGACTACGAGCAGTACTTC. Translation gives CASRDYEQYF.

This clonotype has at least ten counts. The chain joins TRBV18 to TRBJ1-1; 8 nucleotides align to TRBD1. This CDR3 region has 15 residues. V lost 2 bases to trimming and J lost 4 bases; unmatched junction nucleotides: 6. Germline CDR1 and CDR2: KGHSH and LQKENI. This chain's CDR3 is CASSPRTGRGTEAFF. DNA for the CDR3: TGTGCCAGCTCACCAAGGACAGGGCGAGGCACTGAAGCTTTCTTT.

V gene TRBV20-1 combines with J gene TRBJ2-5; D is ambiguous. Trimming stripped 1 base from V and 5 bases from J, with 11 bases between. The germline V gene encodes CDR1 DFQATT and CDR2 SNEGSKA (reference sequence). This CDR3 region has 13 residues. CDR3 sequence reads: CSARAPTSETQYF. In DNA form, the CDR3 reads TGCAGTGCTAGAGCCCCTACGTCGGAGACCCAGTACTTC.

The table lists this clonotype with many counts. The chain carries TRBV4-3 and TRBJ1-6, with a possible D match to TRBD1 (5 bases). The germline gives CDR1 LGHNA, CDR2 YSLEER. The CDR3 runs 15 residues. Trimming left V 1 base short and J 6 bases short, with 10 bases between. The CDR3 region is CASSQAQGSNSPLHF. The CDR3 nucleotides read TGCGCCAGCAGCCAAGCTCAGGGCAGTAATTCACCCCTCCACTTT.

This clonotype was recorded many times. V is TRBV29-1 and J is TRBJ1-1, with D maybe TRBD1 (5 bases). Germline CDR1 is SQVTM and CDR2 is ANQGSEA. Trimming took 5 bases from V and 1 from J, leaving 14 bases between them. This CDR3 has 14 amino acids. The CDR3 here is CSVRSLRENTEAFF. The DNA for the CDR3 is TGCAGCGTTCGGAGTCTCAGGGAGAACACTGAAGCTTTCTTT.

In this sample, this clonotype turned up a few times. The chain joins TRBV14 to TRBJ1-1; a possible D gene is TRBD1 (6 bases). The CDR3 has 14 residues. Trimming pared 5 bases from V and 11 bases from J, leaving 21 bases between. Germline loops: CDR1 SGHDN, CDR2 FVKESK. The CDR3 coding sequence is TGTGCCAGCAGCGGGGGGGCTACCAGGAGCGGGGCTTTCTTT. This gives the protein CASSGGATRSGAFF. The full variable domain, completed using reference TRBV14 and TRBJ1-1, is EAGVTQFPSHSVIEKGQTVTLRCDPISGHDNLYWYRRVMGKEIKFLLHFVKESKQDESGMPNNRFLAERTGGTYSTLKVQPAELEDSGVYFCASSGGATRSGAFFGQGTRLTVV.

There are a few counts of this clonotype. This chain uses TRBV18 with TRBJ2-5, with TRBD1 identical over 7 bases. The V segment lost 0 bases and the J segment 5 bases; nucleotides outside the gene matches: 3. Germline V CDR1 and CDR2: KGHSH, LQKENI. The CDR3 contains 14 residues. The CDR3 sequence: CASSPPKGAETQYF. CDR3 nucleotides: TGTGCCAGCTCACCACCCAAGGGGGCCGAGACCCAGTACTTC.

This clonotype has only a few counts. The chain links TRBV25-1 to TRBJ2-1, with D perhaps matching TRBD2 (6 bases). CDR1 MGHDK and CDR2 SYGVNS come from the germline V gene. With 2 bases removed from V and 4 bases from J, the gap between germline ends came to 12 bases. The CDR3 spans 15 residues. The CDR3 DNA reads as TGTGCCAGCAGTGAAAAAACGGGGAGGTACAATGAGCAGTTCTTC. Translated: CASSEKTGRYNEQFF.

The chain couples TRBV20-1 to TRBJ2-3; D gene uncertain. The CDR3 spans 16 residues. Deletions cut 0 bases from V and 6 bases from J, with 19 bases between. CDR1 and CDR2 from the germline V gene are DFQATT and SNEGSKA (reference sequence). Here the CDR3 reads CSARDLFQTGDDTQYF. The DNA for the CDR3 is TGCAGTGCTAGAGATCTCTTCCAAACTGGGGATGATACGCAGTATTTT.